This T cell receptor (beta chain) was sequenced in a study of shared clonotypes between healthy human individuals. Notes on the study in general: Four donors shared about 5% of their naive CD4 clonotypes. Relative to memory subsets, naive subsets generally showed larger estimated richness. Expectations were that clonotype sharing among donors would be affected by sequencing depth.

The CDR3 has 14 amino acids. Germline V CDR1 and CDR2: SGDLS, YYNGEE. Trimming cost V 2 bases and J 4 bases, with 13 bases left between them. Of note for this clone: What it recognizes is unknown.

TCRdb's copy holds only in-frame clones and misses some; the assay was immunoSEQ multiplex PCR. The sample lists some 2,100,000 clones, 90% to 97% occurring once. Sequenced sample: naive CD4+ T cells sorted from blood. Sample subset: CD45RA+ positively selected. The TCR sequence derives from a young man in good health. The rearrangement joins TRBV9 to TRBJ2-7; D unclear. The CDR3 reads CASSVDSTGYEQYF. The DNA for the CDR3 is TGTGCCAGCAGCGTCGATTCGACCGGGTACGAGCAGTACTTC.